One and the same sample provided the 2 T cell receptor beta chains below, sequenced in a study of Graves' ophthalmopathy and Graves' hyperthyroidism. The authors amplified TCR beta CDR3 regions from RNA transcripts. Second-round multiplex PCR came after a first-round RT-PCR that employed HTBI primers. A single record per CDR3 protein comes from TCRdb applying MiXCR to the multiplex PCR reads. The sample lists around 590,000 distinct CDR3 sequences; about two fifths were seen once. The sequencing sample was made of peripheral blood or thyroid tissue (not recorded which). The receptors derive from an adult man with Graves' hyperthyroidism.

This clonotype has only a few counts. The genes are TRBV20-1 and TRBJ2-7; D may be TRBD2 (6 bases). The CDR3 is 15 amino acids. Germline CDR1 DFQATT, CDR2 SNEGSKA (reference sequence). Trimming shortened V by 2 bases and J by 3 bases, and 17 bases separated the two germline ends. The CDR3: CSARNSGKGGYEQYF. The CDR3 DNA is TGCAGTGCTAGAAATAGTGGGAAGGGAGGCTACGAGCAGTACTTC.

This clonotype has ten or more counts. The CDR3 sequence: CSANNPGQSNYGYTF. CDR3 coding DNA: TGCAGTGCTAACAACCCGGGACAGTCTAACTATGGCTACACCTTC. This sequence joins TRBV20-1 and TRBJ1-2; TRBD1 aligns across 7 bases. Trimming removed 4 bases from V and 0 bases from J; junction bases left unmatched: 8. CDR1 DFQATT and CDR2 SNEGSKA come from the germline V gene (reference sequence). The CDR3 is 15 residues long.